These 11 T cell receptor beta chains came from one sample sequenced in a study of shared clonotypes between healthy human individuals. Sequencing was performed with immunoSEQ multiplex PCR; in TCRdb, only in-frame clones are kept and a portion is missing. The sample contains about half a million clones, 81% of which appear only once. Sequencing input: PBMCs. These TCRs come from a woman aged 35 to 49 in good health. Some clones in this sample may be carry-over from other donors' samples.

The chain carries TRBV28 and TRBJ2-5; D is unclear. The ends were cut back, 5 bases at V and 7 bases at J, with 8 bases in the middle. The CDR3 contains 11 residues. The germline V gene has CDR1 MDHEN and CDR2 SYDVKM. CDR3: CASSPERTQYF. DNA of the CDR3: TGTGCCAGCAGTCCCGAACGGACCCAGTACTTC.

This chain links TRBV4-1 with TRBJ1-2, with D unresolved. Germline CDR1 reads MGHRA; CDR2 reads YSYEKL. V lost 0 bases and J 1 base, leaving 12 bases between the germline ends. The CDR3 loop spans 16 amino acids. The CDR3 reads CASSQDLDQSNYGYTF. CDR3 nucleotides: TGCGCCAGCAGCCAAGATCTTGACCAGAGTAACTATGGCTACACCTTC.

This clone appeared once. V and J are TRBV9 and TRBJ1-4, with D possibly being TRBD1 (5 bases). The germline CDR1 and CDR2 sequences are SGDLS and YYNGEE. V shed 4 bases and J shed 0 bases, with 10 bases lying between them. The CDR3 extends over 15 amino acids. The CDR3 region is CASSSWGATNEKLFF. The CDR3 nucleotides read TGTGCCAGCAGCAGCTGGGGCGCAACTAATGAAAAACTGTTTTTT.

In this sample, this clone turned up a few times. The rearrangement uses TRBV7-9 and TRBJ1-1; D is unresolved. The CDR3 has 17 amino acids. Germline CDR1 SEHNR, CDR2 FQNEAQ (reference sequence). Between the trimmed V and J ends, which lost 8 bases and 0 bases, there was a span of 22 bases. CDR3: CASQPRDAPLMNTEAFF. As DNA, the CDR3 is TGTGCCAGCCAGCCCAGAGACGCTCCCCTTATGAACACTGAAGCTTTCTTT.

The V gene is TRBV7-2, the J gene TRBJ1-5; D gene unclear. The germline gives CDR1 SGHTA, CDR2 FQGNSA. Trimming shortened V by 8 bases and J by 0 bases, and 8 bases separated the two germline ends. The CDR3 spans 13 residues. The CDR3, as DNA: TGTGCCAGCGGCCCCGGTAGCAATCAGCCCCAGCATTTT. Translation gives CASGPGSNQPQHF.

V usage is TRBV5-1 and J usage is TRBJ2-3; 8 bases align to TRBD2. Germline V gene data show CDR1 as SGHRS and CDR2 as YFSETQ. CDR3 size: 16 residues. V shed 0 bases and J 1 base; nucleotides not matched to a gene: 4. The CDR3 region has the DNA TGCGCCAGCAGCTTGGGAGCGGGAGCGGGCACAGATACGCAGTATTTT. It encodes CASSLGAGAGTDTQYF.

With regard to this clone: Additional DNA sequences in this sample encode the identical CDR3. This chain joins TRBV4-2 and TRBJ2-7, with 10 bases lining up with TRBD2. V shed 3 bases and J 0 bases; nucleotides not matched to a gene: 5. The germline gives CDR1 LGHNA, CDR2 YNFKEQ. The length of the CDR3 is 16 residues. The CDR3 sequence is CASSQEAGGPSYEQYF. The CDR3, as DNA: TGTGCCAGCAGCCAGGAAGCGGGAGGGCCCTCCTACGAGCAGTACTTC.

With regard to this clone: It differs at one base from a far larger clone, so likely a read error. This rearrangement joins TRBV7-9 to TRBJ2-5; D is perhaps TRBD2 (6 bases). The end of the DNA is better explained by TRBJ2-7, so the J call may be wrong. This CDR3 region has 17 residues. Per the germline V gene, CDR1 is SEHNR and CDR2 is FQNEAQ (reference sequence). CDR3 nucleotide sequence: TGTGCCAGCAGCCCCCCATGGCGGGGTGGGCCGACCTACGAGCAGTACTTC. Protein sequence: CASSPPWRGGPTYEQYF.

The J gene is TRBJ1-2, the V gene TRBV19; D is unresolved. With 3 bases removed from V and 6 bases from J, the gap between germline ends came to 11 bases. This CDR3 spans 13 amino acids. Germline-derived CDR1 and CDR2 are LNHDA and SQIVND (reference sequence). The CDR3 DNA follows: TGTGCCAGTAGTATCTACGGGGAAGATGGCTACACCTTC. Amino acid sequence: CASSIYGEDGYTF.

The chain combines TRBV11-2 with TRBJ2-7, with TRBD2 matching 8 bases. The V gene's germline CDR1 is SGHAT and CDR2 FQNNGV. V lost 5 bases to trimming and J lost 7 bases; unmatched junction nucleotides: 10. This CDR3 has 14 residues. DNA for the CDR3: TGTGCCAGCAGCCCGGCGGGGGGCTGGGGGGAGCAGTACTTC. This sequence encodes CASSPAGGWGEQYF.

About this clone itself: This may be a read error, as it is one base from a much larger clone. The chain is built from TRBV7-6 and TRBJ2-5, with D possibly matching TRBD1 (6 bases). The CDR3 contains 14 residues. Germline CDR1 and CDR2: SGHVS and FNYEAQ. V was pared by 5 bases and J by 5 bases, with 15 bases between. The CDR3 loop reads CASSETGCRETQYF. The CDR3 coding sequence is TGTGCCAGCAGCGAAACAGGGTGCCGGGAGACCCAGTACTTC. The full variable domain, in which reference TRBV7-6 and TRBJ2-5 provide the parts outside the CDR3, is GAGVSQSPRYKVTKRGQDVALRCDPISGHVSLYWYRQALGQGPEFLTYFNYEAQQDKSGLPNDRFSAERPEGSISTLTIQRTEQRDSAMYRCASSETGCRETQYFGPGTRLLVL.